Below, 8 T cell receptor beta chains from the same sample are listed, as sequenced in a study of CD4+ T cells in melanoma. Sequencing was performed with immunoSEQ multiplex PCR; in TCRdb, only in-frame clones are kept and a portion is missing. The table lists some 120,000 clones, 92% of them singletons, with about 3.3% in the top ten. What was sequenced was peripheral blood. The receptors were gathered from a human donor with melanoma.

The rearrangement links TRBV9 to TRBJ2-6, with 10 bases that match TRBD2. This CDR3 has 18 amino acids. The germline V gene has CDR1 SGDLS and CDR2 YYNGEE. V lost 4 bases to trimming and J lost 0 bases; unmatched junction nucleotides: 7. The CDR3 sequence: CASSPTGLAFSGANVLTF. As DNA, the CDR3 is TGTGCCAGCAGCCCAACGGGACTAGCGTTCTCTGGGGCCAACGTCCTGACTTTC. The full variable domain, completed using reference TRBV9 and TRBJ2-6, is DSGVTQTPKHLITATGQRVTLRCSPRSGDLSVYWYQQSLDQGLQFLIQYYNGEERAKGNILERFSAQQFPDLHSELNLSSLELGDSALYFCASSPTGLAFSGANVLTFGAGSRLTVL.

For this clone: Other DNA variants within this sample encode the same CDR3. The chain is built from TRBV18 and TRBJ2-7, with D possibly TRBD1 on 6 matching bases. Germline V lookup: CDR1 KGHSH, CDR2 LQKENI. CDR3 size: 13 residues. The V and J ends lost 3 bases and 0 bases respectively, with 6 bases between them. In nucleotides, the CDR3 is TGTGCCAGCTCACCGACAGGCTCCTACGAGCAGTACTTC. It is translated as CASSPTGSYEQYF.

The CDR3 protein is CASSFSRVQKYTDTQYF. The CDR3 DNA reads as TGTGCCAGCAGTTTCAGCAGGGTCCAAAAATACACAGATACGCAGTATTTT. The chain links TRBV27 to TRBJ2-3, with D possibly TRBD1 on 5 matching bases. The CDR3 loop spans 17 amino acids. Germline CDR1 and CDR2: MNHEY and SMNVEV (reference sequence). V shed 3 bases and J shed 2 bases, with 18 bases lying between them.

The chain links TRBV4-2 to TRBJ2-1, with a weak D call TRBD1 (5 bases). Looked up from germline, CDR1 is LGHNA and CDR2 is YNFKEQ. The CDR3 spans 16 residues. Trimming took off 5 bases at V and 6 bases at J, with 20 bases between the two ends. The CDR3 coding sequence is TGTGCCAGCAGCTCCTCCAGGGTTTCCGACTTCAATGAGCAGTTCTTC. This gives the protein CASSSSRVSDFNEQFF.

The J gene is TRBJ2-3, the V gene TRBV9, with D hard to call. The CDR3 spans 14 residues. From germline, CDR1 is SGDLS and CDR2 YYNGEE. Deletions cut 0 bases from V and 4 bases from J, with 9 bases between. The CDR3 DNA is TGTGCCAGCAGCGTAGGGCTACCGCCAGATACGCAGTATTTT. Protein sequence: CASSVGLPPDTQYF.

The V gene is TRBV27, the J gene TRBJ2-1, with TRBD2 as a possible D gene (5 bases). Germline V gene data show CDR1 as MNHEY and CDR2 as SMNVEV (reference sequence). The CDR3 is 16 residues long. The ends were cut back, 3 bases at V and 7 bases at J, with 19 bases in the middle. CDR3 DNA: TGTGCCAGCAGTTTCCACTCGAAGGCGGGTAAGAATGAGCAGTTCTTC. This translates into CASSFHSKAGKNEQFF.

The V gene is TRBV12-5, the J gene TRBJ1-2; tentatively, D is TRBD1 (6 bases). This CDR3 has 16 amino acids. Germline V lookup: CDR1 LGHNT, CDR2 FRNRAP. V shed 0 bases and J shed 5 bases, with 16 bases lying between them. CDR3 loop: CASGLVVSGARYGYTF. CDR3 sequence (DNA): TGTGCTAGTGGTTTGGTGGTATCAGGGGCGAGATATGGCTACACCTTC.

The chain recombines TRBV5-5 with TRBJ2-3; D might be TRBD2 (5 bases). The CDR3 runs 11 residues. V dropped 1 base and J dropped 10 bases, with 7 bases sitting between them. Germline CDR1 SGHKS, CDR2 YYEKEE (reference sequence). The CDR3 spells CASSLTLAQYF. CDR3 DNA: TGTGCCAGCAGCTTGACACTAGCGCAGTATTTT.